This is a list of T cell receptor beta chains from one sample in a study of lymphopenia after photon versus proton radiotherapy. TCRdb keeps only in-frame clones here, not all; method: immunoSEQ multiplex PCR. The data show 53,000 or so clones, approximately 82% seen once. This sample comprised peripheral blood, obtained from a patient treated with photon-based radiotherapy. The receptors here all came from a man aged 45 to 65 with gastric cancer. Each CDR3 is given with its conserved first and last residue.

TRBV7-2 CASRPYGDYGYTF
TRBV29-1 CSVRRAGGNTIYF
TRBV7-6 CASSLGTGTGANVLTF
TRBV15 CATSRDAGNEQFF
TRBV5-1 CASTGDWETQYF
TRBV15 CATSSLKAGPQHF
TRBV9 CASSVGRLAKNIQYF
TRBV30 CAWNYASGSSDTQYF
TRBV19 CASSIRASVSSYEQYF
TRBV4-3 CASSQDLGRISYEQYF
TRBV7-4 CASSLLPSPYEQYF
TRBV18 CASSPGLGSYNEQFF
TRBV11-3 CASSLTSSTDTQYF
TRBV11-2 CASSKLAGATGELFF
TRBV7-9 CASSPKVGLAGANDEQYF
TRBV7-9 CASSPGGGKAYEQYF
TRBV29-1 CSVEDRGYEQYF
TRBV6-5 CASSYSPSGSYEQYF
TRBV19 CASSMQAGAGDTQYF
TRBV23-1 CATRRGRFF
TRBV19 CASSISGGSGPNEQFF
TRBV5-4 CASSFRDRKETQYF
TRBV30 CAWSWQLNTGELFF
TRBV19 CASRTGTDLNTEAFF
TRBV5-1 CASSYPGGGSYEQYF
TRBV6-1 CASSVGGSNQPQHF
TRBV19 CASSVLAITDTQYF